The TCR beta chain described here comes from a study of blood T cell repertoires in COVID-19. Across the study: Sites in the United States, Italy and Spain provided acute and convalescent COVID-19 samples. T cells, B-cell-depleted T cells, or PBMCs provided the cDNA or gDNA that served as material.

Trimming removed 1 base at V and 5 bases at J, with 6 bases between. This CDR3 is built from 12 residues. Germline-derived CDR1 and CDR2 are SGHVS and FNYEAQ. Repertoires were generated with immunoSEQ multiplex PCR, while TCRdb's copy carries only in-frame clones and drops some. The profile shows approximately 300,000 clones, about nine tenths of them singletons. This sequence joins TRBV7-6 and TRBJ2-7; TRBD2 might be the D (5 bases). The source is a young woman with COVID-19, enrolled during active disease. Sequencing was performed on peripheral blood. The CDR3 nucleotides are TGTGCCAGCAGCTTAGGAGGGCACGAGCAGTACTTC. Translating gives CASSLGGHEQYF.